The rows below give T cell receptor beta chains drawn from one sample of a study of cytomegalovirus exposure and HLA in healthy donors. Sequencing was performed with immunoSEQ multiplex PCR; in TCRdb, only in-frame clones are kept and a portion is missing. This table has some 130,000 clones, roughly three fifths appearing once. The sequenced sample was PBMCs. The source is a woman in her 40s in good health and CMV-seronegative. The CDR3 runs from the conserved cysteine through the conserved F or W. The order of the fields is V gene, D gene, clone size, J gene, CDR3 protein, CDR3 DNA. D genes are given only for firm matches. Some rows mark clone size as missing; the rest say once, few, many or name a class of expanded clone.

>TRBV28|NA|NA|TRBJ2-6
CASSLGGRSGANVLTF
TGTGCCAGCAGTTTGGGGGGGCGCTCTGGGGCCAACGTCCTGACTTTC
>TRBV27|NA|NA|TRBJ2-2
CASSLYRGRGVNTGELFF
TGTGCCAGCAGTTTATATAGAGGGCGTGGAGTGAACACCGGGGAGCTGTTTTTT
>TRBV7-9|NA|NA|TRBJ1-4
CASSLPFREDPLGKLFF
TGTGCCAGCAGCCTGCCTTTTCGTGAGGATCCACTGGGAAAACTGTTTTTT
>TRBV7-9|NA|NA|TRBJ2-7
CASSPRESSYEQYF
TGTGCCAGCAGCCCTCGGGAGAGCTCCTACGAGCAGTACTTC
>TRBV5-4|NA|few|TRBJ1-2
CASSLPASYGYTF
TGTGCCAGCAGCTTGCCAGCGTCCTATGGCTACACCTTC
>TRBV5-1|NA|NA|TRBJ2-5
CASSLGADKETQYF
TGCGCCAGCAGCTTGGGAGCGGATAAAGAGACCCAGTACTTC
>TRBV5-1|TRBD1|NA|TRBJ2-2
CASSFGTGLTGELFF
TGCGCCAGCAGCTTCGGGACAGGGCTCACCGGGGAGCTGTTTTTT
>TRBV13|TRBD1|NA|TRBJ1-2
CASSLAGTGGDGYTF
TGTGCCAGCAGCTTAGCCGGGACAGGGGGCGATGGCTACACCTTC
>TRBV27|TRBD1|NA|TRBJ2-7
CASSYRGRYEQYF
TGTGCCAGCAGTTACAGGGGTCGTTACGAGCAGTACTTC
>TRBV29-1|TRBD1|NA|TRBJ1-1
CSVTPRGTGRGRAFF
TGCAGCGTTACCCCCCGAGGGACAGGGAGAGGAAGAGCTTTCTTT
>TRBV5-8|TRBD1|NA|TRBJ2-5
CASSSGTGVQTQYF
TGTGCCAGCAGCTCCGGGACAGGGGTTCAGACCCAGTACTTC